The rows below give T cell receptor beta chains drawn from one sample of a study of cytotoxic CD8 clonotypes in ibrutinib-treated CLL. The table came from immunoSEQ multiplex PCR; TCRdb's copy has only in-frame clones and leaves some out. The sample consists of 110,000 to 150,000 clones, roughly 80% of them appearing once. The sequencing here drew on PBMCs, taken after 12 months of ibrutinib treatment. Receptor source: a human donor with chronic lymphocytic leukemia. Both conserved end residues are part of each CDR3. The order of the fields is V gene, J gene, CDR3 protein.

TRBV7-3	TRBJ2-3	CASSYSSGKGGDTQYF
TRBV28	TRBJ2-7	CASSPIGLAGAQYF
TRBV29-1	TRBJ2-1	CSARSGGTYNEQFF
TRBV28	TRBJ2-4	CASSFYSQNIQYF
TRBV2	TRBJ2-7	CASSEALMGKFPSYEQYF
TRBV4-1	TRBJ2-7	CASSHRIGYEQYF
TRBV7-9	TRBJ1-6	CASKPDGSGNSPLHF
TRBV7-3	TRBJ2-5	CASSFAGTGQETQYF
TRBV7-3	TRBJ2-1	CASSFSGVGYNEQFF
TRBV10-3	TRBJ1-1	CATRGGGTEAFF
TRBV5-1	TRBJ2-7	CASSPTGTPSYEQYF
TRBV5-1	TRBJ2-5	CASSLESGGKETQYF
TRBV2	TRBJ1-6	CASSERSSRGNSPLHF
TRBV27	TRBJ2-5	CASSFQETQYF
TRBV10-3	TRBJ2-7	CATYRGTSGYEQYF
TRBV19	TRBJ1-5	CASSTGGTVDQPQHF
TRBV19	TRBJ1-1	CASRLNQGRGNTEAFF
TRBV6-4	TRBJ2-1	CASSDWAREINEQFF
TRBV11-2	TRBJ2-7	CASSLRADSYEQYF
TRBV7-9	TRBJ1-2	CASSPDREAMKNYGYTF
TRBV28	TRBJ2-7	CASSYSGQGRYEQYF
TRBV7-2	TRBJ1-5	CASSRGGGNQPQHF
TRBV6-5	TRBJ2-7	CASSYSSSGRRNEQYF
TRBV7-2	TRBJ2-5	CASRKTGVETQYF
TRBV7-8	TRBJ1-5	CASTLAGGGYSNQPQHF
TRBV19	TRBJ1-5	CASSRRGNQPQHF
TRBV18	TRBJ2-1	CASSQKPGTGYNEQFF
TRBV18	TRBJ2-2	CASSPRTDPRAGELFF
TRBV6-5	TRBJ1-6	CASSPGRSYNSPLHF
TRBV19	TRBJ2-5	CASSLGQIETQYF
TRBV6-5	TRBJ2-6	CASSYNNNGANVLTF
TRBV18	TRBJ2-2	CASSLGANTGELFF
TRBV28	TRBJ1-1	CASSSSGQGLAEAFF
TRBV5-1	TRBJ1-4	CASKGQENEKLFF
TRBV11-2	TRBJ2-1	CASSHHPLGLWNEQFF
TRBV7-9	TRBJ1-1	CASSLGFFHALNTEAFF
TRBV4-1	TRBJ2-5	CASSQGGTSGVAETQYF
TRBV7-2	TRBJ1-4	CASSLGQVPHEKLFF
TRBV27	TRBJ1-2	CASSPRTGRNYGYTF
TRBV7-8	TRBJ2-1	CASSSGNNEQFF
TRBV5-6	TRBJ1-2	CASSLSGGYGYTF
TRBV6-7	TRBJ2-1	CASSPGCASGDSYLAGASYNEQFF
TRBV5-8	TRBJ2-2	CASSFPVGELFF
TRBV2	TRBJ1-2	CASPVLNYGYTF
TRBV9	TRBJ1-2	CASTQIGTGTYGYTF
TRBV19	TRBJ1-5	CASSYLGGGQPQHF
TRBV6-1	TRBJ1-5	CASSSGKRNQPQHF
TRBV6-6	TRBJ2-2	CATLRGRLTGELFF
TRBV15	TRBJ2-5	CATSIWGGKRETQYF
TRBV2	TRBJ2-5	CASSDQRVYQETQYF
TRBV18	TRBJ1-5	CASSPGSNQPQHF
TRBV5-1	TRBJ2-2	CASSFFPTGGNTGELFF
TRBV18	TRBJ1-5	CASSPEGGNQPQHF